This TCR beta chain was identified in a study of blood T cell repertoires in COVID-19. Study at large: Acute and convalescent COVID-19 specimens originated in the United States, Italy and Spain.

V gave up 7 bases and J gave up 4 bases, with 13 bases separating them. CDR3 length equals 13 residues. Germline V gene sequence: CDR1 MDHEN, CDR2 SYDVKM. Profiled with immunoSEQ multiplex PCR; TCRdb holds only in-frame clones, not every one. The sample has more than 150,000 clones; around four fifths are singletons. Grouping used clinical history reported by participants in a survey and questionnaire. Sequenced sample: PBMCs or T cells enriched from blood (not recorded which). The chain carries TRBV28 and TRBJ1-2; a possible D gene is TRBD1 (6 bases). The TCR comes from a man aged 35-49 years who had recovered from COVID-19. The CDR3 protein is CASNGEGGYGYTF. CDR3 in DNA: TGTGCCAGCAACGGTGAAGGGGGCTATGGCTACACCTTC.